These T cell receptor beta chains were read from a single sample in a study of CD8+ T cells in alopecia areata. TCRdb keeps only in-frame clones here, not all; method: immunoSEQ multiplex PCR. This sample has about 34,000 clones; about 83% occur once, and the top ten carry under 20%. The sequenced sample consisted of NKG2D-low CD8+ T cells sorted from blood. The receptors here all came from a human donor with alopecia areata. CDR3s include the opening cysteine and the closing phenylalanine or tryptophan. Clone size is shown for a subset of rows, as once, few, many or a class of expanded clone.

V: TRBV4-1; J: TRBJ2-3; size: -; CDR3: CASSQEAPSGRSDTQYF
V: TRBV4-2; J: TRBJ2-3; size: -; CDR3: CASSQSPGQGADTQYF
V: TRBV15; J: TRBJ2-3; size: -; CDR3: CATSRGPTSTDTQYF
V: TRBV7-3; J: TRBJ1-1; size: once; CDR3: CASSLIGTGVTEAFF
V: TRBV29-1; J: TRBJ2-7; size: medium-sized; CDR3: CSVGRFGGQGDEQYF
V: TRBV7-9; J: TRBJ2-5; size: -; CDR3: CASSGGLARETQYF
V: TRBV9; J: TRBJ2-1; size: -; CDR3: CASSGTGIYINEQFF
V: TRBV30; J: TRBJ2-1; size: few; CDR3: CAWSVWRGAAYNEQFF
V: TRBV7-9; J: TRBJ2-1; size: -; CDR3: CASSLEVSLSILEQFF
V: TRBV4-2; J: TRBJ2-6; size: -; CDR3: CASSQNPGGSSGANVLTF
V: TRBV11-2; J: TRBJ2-5; size: -; CDR3: CASKSGPSGLSETQYF
V: TRBV7-9; J: TRBJ2-5; size: -; CDR3: CASSPLAEFQETQYF
V: TRBV28; J: TRBJ2-7; size: few; CDR3: CASSFPGAHYEQYF
V: TRBV30; J: TRBJ2-7; size: -; CDR3: CAWSERIYEQYF
V: TRBV29-1; J: TRBJ2-3; size: -; CDR3: CSVNRQGRITDTQYF
V: TRBV4-1; J: TRBJ2-1; size: -; CDR3: CASSQDPSSYNEQFF
V: TRBV5-4; J: TRBJ1-1; size: once; CDR3: CASSGRVDTEAFF
V: TRBV27; J: TRBJ2-1; size: -; CDR3: CASRQGTSFFDEQFF
V: TRBV27; J: TRBJ2-7; size: -; CDR3: CASSWGSPYEQYF
V: TRBV29-1; J: TRBJ1-2; size: -; CDR3: CSVEPNEIGYTF
V: TRBV2; J: TRBJ2-1; size: once; CDR3: CASRTPGLAGLKDEQFF
V: TRBV5-1; J: TRBJ2-7; size: -; CDR3: CASSWEDRAEQYF
V: TRBV5-1; J: TRBJ2-3; size: once; CDR3: CASSLGSGDRDTQYF